The TCR beta chain under discussion was sequenced for a study of tumor and adjacent non-tumor tissue in lung cancer. Points from the study as a whole: Tumor repertoires had a smaller top 100 clone share than normal lung.

Three rounds of nested PCR, following a modified ARM-PCR protocol, produced the TCRbeta library. TCRdb independently ran MiXCR on the multiplex PCR reads; one entry per CDR3 protein. This sample has about 110,000 distinct CDR3 sequences; 60% to 80% occur once, and the top ten carry about 40%. Comment on this clonotype: The target antigen is unknown. Germline is not matched at one junction end, which may reflect a read error.

This sample's RNA came from whole unsorted tissue. CDR1 is SQVTM and CDR2 is ANQGSEA in the germline V gene. CDR3 length equals 12 residues. The sequencing input was lung tumor tissue. This TCR came from a woman aged 55-70 years with non-small cell lung cancer. The chain links TRBV29-1 to TRBJ1-2; D ambiguous. The CDR3 here is CSLDPDLDGYTF. CDR3 nucleotides: TGTAGCCTTGATCCCGACCTGGATGGCTACACCTTC.